This T cell receptor beta chain appears in the sequencing data of a study of spatial heterogeneity in lung cancer. Regarding time point: blood at routine non-recurrence follow-up after resection. One entry per CDR3 protein results from TCRdb running MiXCR on the 5' RACE reads. The profile covers about 120,000 distinct CDR3 sequences, with 9.5% to 14% appearing a single time and 24% taken by the ten largest. Regarding this clonotype: What it recognizes is unknown.

Overall study results and limits: Among blood samples, ubiquitous expanded tumor TCRs appeared more at resection than at follow-up.

CDR3 length: 15 residues. Per germline, CDR1 SGHDT and CDR2 YYEEEE. Trimming left V 3 bases short and J 4 bases short, with 17 bases between. The chain uses TRBV5-6 and TRBJ2-7; maybe TRBD2 (6 bases). The sequencing used PBMCs, collected at follow-up. The TCR was taken from a female donor with early-stage non-small cell lung cancer. The CDR3 loop reads CASSYGTFAQYEQYF. CDR3 DNA sequence: TGTGCCAGCAGCTATGGGACTTTTGCGCAGTACGAGCAGTACTTC.